This T cell receptor beta chain was sequenced for a study of radiation and T cells in renal cell carcinoma. Study-wide findings and caveats: From baseline, blood top tumor clonotypes peaked at 2 weeks post-radiation.

Assay used: immunoSEQ multiplex PCR; TCRdb lists only in-frame clones, some missing. The sample comprises more than 95,000 clones, approximately 78% of which are singletons, and approximately 3% rests with the top ten. Germline loops: CDR1 SGHNT, CDR2 YYREEE (reference sequence). Trimming stripped 4 bases from V and 4 bases from J, with 14 bases between. CDR3 size: 15 residues. Concerning this clone itself: Its target is unknown.

Time point reported: baseline pretreatment blood. Treatment described: 15 Gy SBRT to primary tumor, nephrectomy 4 weeks later. The sequence was obtained from a woman aged 55-70 years with renal cell carcinoma. The chain carries TRBV5-4 and TRBJ1-4; D is possibly TRBD1 (6 bases). The material sequenced was blood, taken from a patient whose treatment included radiotherapy and nephrectomy. As DNA, the CDR3 is TGTGCCAGCAGCCGGTCGGCAGGGGATAATGAAAAACTGTTTTTT. Its protein product is CASSRSAGDNEKLFF. The full variable domain, completed using reference TRBV5-4 and TRBJ1-4, is ETGVTQSPTHLIKTRGQQVTLRCSSQSGHNTVSWYQQALGQGPQFIFQYYREEENGRGNFPPRFSGLQFPNYSSELNVNALELDDSALYLCASSRSAGDNEKLFFGSGTQLSVL.